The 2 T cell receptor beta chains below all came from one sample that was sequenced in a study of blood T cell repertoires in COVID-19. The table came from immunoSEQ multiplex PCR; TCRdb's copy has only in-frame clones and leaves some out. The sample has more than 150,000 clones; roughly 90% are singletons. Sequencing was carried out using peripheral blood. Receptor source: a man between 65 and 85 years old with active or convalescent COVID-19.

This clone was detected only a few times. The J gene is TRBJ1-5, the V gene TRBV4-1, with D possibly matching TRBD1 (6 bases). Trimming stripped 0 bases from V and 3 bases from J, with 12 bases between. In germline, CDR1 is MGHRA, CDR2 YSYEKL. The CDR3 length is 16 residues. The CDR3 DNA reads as TGCGCCAGCAGCCAAGAAGGGACAATAGTCAATCAGCCCCAGCATTTT. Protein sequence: CASSQEGTIVNQPQHF.

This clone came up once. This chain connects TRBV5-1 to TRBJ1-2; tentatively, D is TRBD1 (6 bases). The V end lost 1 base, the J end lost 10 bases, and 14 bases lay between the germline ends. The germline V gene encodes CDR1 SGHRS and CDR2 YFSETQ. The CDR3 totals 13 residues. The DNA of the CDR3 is TGCGCCAGCAGCTTGTTGGAGAGGGGGATCTACACCTTC. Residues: CASSLLERGIYTF.